The 8 T cell receptor beta chains in this list originate from one sample, sequenced in a study of breast tumors, draining lymph nodes, adjacent tissues. Breast cancer patients provided tissue from their axillary draining lymph nodes. Via MiXCR, TCRdb re-called the multiplex PCR reads, giving one row per CDR3 protein. The sample lists some 140,000 distinct CDR3 sequences; about 22% were seen once. Sequencing was carried out using axillary lymph node tissue. The receptors were gathered from a female donor with breast cancer. Some clones in this sample may be carry-over from other donors' samples.

This sequence joins TRBV6-5 and TRBJ1-5; D possibly corresponds to TRBD1 (5 bases). Germline values: CDR1 MNHEY, CDR2 SVGAGI. The CDR3 is 15 amino acids. The V end lost 4 bases, the J end lost 1 base, and 11 bases lay between the germline ends. The CDR3 nucleotides read TGTGCCAGCAGTTCTACCCGACAGAGCAATCAGCCCCAGCATTTT. This sequence encodes CASSSTRQSNQPQHF.

This clonotype was picked up a small number of times. The chain links TRBV6-1 to TRBJ2-1; 8 positions match TRBD1. Trimming at V came to 4 bases and at J to 6 bases, leaving 8 bases not matched to a gene. The CDR3 covers 15 residues. The germline CDR1 and CDR2 sequences are MNHNS and SASEGT. Written as DNA, the CDR3 is TGTGCCAGCAGTGTTGGACAGGGTACCTCCAATGAGCAGTTCTTC. Protein product: CASSVGQGTSNEQFF.

This clonotype showed up many times. V and J are TRBV20-1 and TRBJ1-2; no clear D. This CDR3 comprises 15 residues. CDR1 is DFQATT, CDR2 SNEGSKA, per germline (reference sequence). Trimming left V 1 base short and J 4 bases short, with 16 bases between. CDR3 residues: CSARGARGRGYGYTF. CDR3 bases: TGCAGTGCTAGAGGAGCCCGTGGGCGCGGCTATGGCTACACCTTC.

This clonotype was counted ten times or more. V gene TRBV2 combines with J gene TRBJ2-2; weak D call: TRBD2 (7 bases). The CDR3 has 15 residues. The germline V gene encodes CDR1 SNHLY and CDR2 FYNNEI. V was trimmed by 11 bases and J by 2 bases, leaving 18 bases between them. The CDR3 region is CAGLRGAANTGELFF. CDR3 nucleotides: TGTGCCGGATTACGGGGGGCAGCCAACACCGGGGAGCTGTTTTTT.

The table lists this clonotype with many counts. The rearrangement links TRBV27 to TRBJ1-2, with D unresolved. The V and J ends lost 8 bases and 8 bases respectively, with 15 bases between them. Germline V gives CDR1 MNHEY, CDR2 SMNVEV (reference sequence). The length of the CDR3 is 12 residues. CDR3 DNA: TGTGCCAGCTACCGGGGTTCTTCAGGCTACACCTTC. Its translation: CASYRGSSGYTF.

The table lists this clonotype with many counts. The chain couples TRBV4-3 to TRBJ1-3; D uncertain. Germline values: CDR1 LGHNA, CDR2 YSLEER. The CDR3 spans 15 residues. V shed 1 base and J shed 4 bases, with 11 bases lying between them. The CDR3 nucleotides are TGCGCCAGCAGCCAAGGAACGGGTTTCGGAAACACCATATATTTT. Amino acids: CASSQGTGFGNTIYF.

Ten or more counts support this clonotype. The chain links TRBV2 to TRBJ2-7, with unresolved D. The length of the CDR3 is 16 residues. Germline values: CDR1 SNHLY, CDR2 FYNNEI. Deletions cut 6 bases from V and 2 bases from J, with 20 bases between. This CDR3 is CASSSIVSSITYEQYF. As DNA, the CDR3 is TGTGCCAGCAGCTCTATAGTTAGCTCCATCACCTACGAGCAGTACTTC.

This chain uses TRBV28 with TRBJ2-3, with a tentative D call TRBD2 (6 bases). Germline CDR1 reads MDHEN; CDR2 reads SYDVKM. V lost 3 bases and J lost 4, with 17 bases in between. This CDR3 spans 16 amino acids. CDR3 nucleotide sequence: TGTGCCAGCAGTTTTCGGGGTGGAGGGCGGGCAGATACGCAGTATTTT. Its protein product is CASSFRGGGRADTQYF.